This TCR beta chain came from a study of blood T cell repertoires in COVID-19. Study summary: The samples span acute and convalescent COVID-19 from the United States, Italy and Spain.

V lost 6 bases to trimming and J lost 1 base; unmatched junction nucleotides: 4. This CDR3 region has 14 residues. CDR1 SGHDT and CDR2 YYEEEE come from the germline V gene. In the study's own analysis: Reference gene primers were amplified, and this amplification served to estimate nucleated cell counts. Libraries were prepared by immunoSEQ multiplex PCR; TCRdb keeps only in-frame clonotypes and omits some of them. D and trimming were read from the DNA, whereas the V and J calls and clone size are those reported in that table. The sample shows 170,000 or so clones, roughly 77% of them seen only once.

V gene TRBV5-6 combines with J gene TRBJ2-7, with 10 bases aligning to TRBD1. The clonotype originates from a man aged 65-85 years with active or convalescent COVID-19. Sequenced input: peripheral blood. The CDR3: CASIRQGASYEQYF. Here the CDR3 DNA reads TGTGCCAGCATTCGACAGGGGGCATCCTACGAGCAGTACTTC.